Presented here are 11 T cell receptor beta chains from one specimen sequenced in a study of T cell repertoires in cytomegalovirus infection. Using its own MiXCR run on the reads, TCRdb lists one record per CDR3 protein. The repertoire holds approximately 250,000 distinct CDR3 sequences, with around 6.2% as singletons. Sample: PBMCs. The source of these receptors is a human donor in good health (CMV status not recorded). Some clones in this sample may be carry-over from other donors' samples.

This clonotype was observed many times. The V gene is TRBV9, the J gene TRBJ1-6, with no clear D. The CDR3 is 14 residues long. Trimming shortened V by 0 bases and J by 7 bases, and 8 bases separated the two germline ends. Looked up from germline, CDR1 is SGDLS and CDR2 is YYNGEE. The CDR3 DNA reads as TGTGCCAGCAGCGTAGCAGGCGGGAATTCACCCCTCCACTTT. As protein: CASSVAGGNSPLHF.

This clonotype was seen at least ten times. The chain combines TRBV5-1 with TRBJ1-1, with TRBD1 as a possible D gene (6 bases). CDR3 size: 14 residues. With 0 bases removed from V and 5 bases from J, the gap between germline ends came to 11 bases. Germline-derived CDR1 and CDR2 are SGHRS and YFSETQ. For the CDR3, the DNA is TGCGCCAGCAGCTTGGTGGGGGGCAGGACTGAAGCTTTCTTT. Residues: CASSLVGGRTEAFF.

The rearrangement links TRBV19 to TRBJ2-7, with a possible D match to TRBD2 (5 bases). Per germline, CDR1 LNHDA and CDR2 SQIVND (reference sequence). The V end lost 2 bases, the J end lost 3 bases, and 11 bases lay between the germline ends. The CDR3 is 14 amino acids. CDR3: CASSIMNGVYEQYF. The CDR3 DNA is TGTGCCAGTAGTATAATGAACGGGGTCTACGAGCAGTACTTC. Together with reference TRBV19 and TRBJ2-7, the CDR3 gives the full variable domain: DGGITQSPKYLFRKEGQNVTLSCEQNLNHDAMYWYRQDPGQGLRLIYYSQIVNDFQKGDIAEGYSVSREKKESFPLTVTSAQKNPTAFYLCASSIMNGVYEQYFGPGTRLTVT.

This clonotype was observed at least ten times. The rearrangement joins TRBV6-6 to TRBJ1-4, with D perhaps matching TRBD1 (5 bases). V was trimmed by 2 bases and J by 3 bases, leaving 7 bases between them. The CDR3 extends over 14 amino acids. Germline V gene sequence: CDR1 MNHNY, CDR2 SVGAGI (reference sequence). The CDR3 DNA sequence: TGTGCCAGCAGTTACGCAGGGTCTAATGAAAAACTGTTTTTT. Translated: CASSYAGSNEKLFF.

The rearrangement uses TRBV12-3 or TRBV12-4 and TRBJ2-7; D perhaps matches TRBD1 (5 bases). The CDR3 extends over 13 amino acids. V shed 6 bases and J shed 6 bases, with 15 bases lying between them. DNA for the CDR3: TGTGCCAGCAGCCCCATAGGGGCCGGCGAGCAGTACTTC. Encoded protein: CASSPIGAGEQYF.

This clonotype was observed at least ten times. This chain's CDR3 is CASSSRGRDTQYF. The CDR3 nucleotides read TGTGCCAGCAGCTCGCGGGGGAGGGATACGCAGTATTTT. This chain connects TRBV7-6 to TRBJ2-3, with TRBD2 matching 7 bases. Per germline, CDR1 SGHVS and CDR2 FNYEAQ. V shed 4 bases and J 6 bases; nucleotides not matched to a gene: 4. The CDR3 has 13 amino acids.

Ten or more counts support this clonotype. V gene TRBV6-2 or TRBV6-3 combines with J gene TRBJ2-1; 7 nucleotides agree with TRBD2. From germline, CDR1 is MNHEY and CDR2 SVGEGT. V lost 9 bases and J lost 9; bases outside the gene matches: 14. The CDR3 length is 14 residues. The CDR3 region has the DNA TGTGCCAGTTACCGTGAGGGACTACGCAGTGAGCAGTTCTTC. This encodes CASYREGLRSEQFF.

This clonotype appeared many times. The chain is built from TRBV20-1 and TRBJ1-3; the D is unclear. V shed 2 bases and J shed 2 bases, with 13 bases lying between them. CDR1 and CDR2 (germline): DFQATT, SNEGSKA (reference sequence). The CDR3 extends over 15 amino acids. CDR3 in amino acids: CSARIGVGAGNTIYF. CDR3 coding DNA: TGCAGTGCTAGAATCGGGGTGGGAGCTGGAAACACCATATATTTT.

In this sample, this clonotype turned up many times. The chain combines TRBV25-1 with TRBJ1-6, with TRBD1 matching 8 bases. Trimming removed 6 bases from V and 8 bases from J; junction bases left unmatched: 12. The germline CDR1 and CDR2 sequences are MGHDK and SYGVNS. CDR3 length: 16 amino acids. CDR3 coding DNA: TGTGCCAGCAGGACGTCCCGGGACAGGATTGATTCACCCCTCCACTTT. This encodes CASRTSRDRIDSPLHF.

There are many counts of this clonotype. The chain employs TRBV6-1 and TRBJ1-1; D is possibly TRBD1 (5 bases). The CDR3 has 14 amino acids. Trimming removed 5 bases from V and 5 bases from J, with 15 bases in between. Germline-derived CDR1 and CDR2 are MNHNS and SASEGT. The CDR3 sequence: CASSPRDGQTEAFF. CDR3 nucleotides: TGTGCCAGCAGTCCTAGGGACGGTCAGACTGAAGCTTTCTTT.

In this sample, this clonotype turned up many times. The rearrangement joins TRBV4-1 to TRBJ1-5; D is perhaps TRBD1 (6 bases). This CDR3 contains 15 residues. The germline V gene encodes CDR1 MGHRA and CDR2 YSYEKL. The V end was cut by 3 bases, the J end by 6 bases, with 15 bases between. CDR3 in DNA: TGCGCCAGCAGCCAGAGCACGGGGGCAGGTCAGCCCCAGCATTTT. Translation gives CASSQSTGAGQPQHF.